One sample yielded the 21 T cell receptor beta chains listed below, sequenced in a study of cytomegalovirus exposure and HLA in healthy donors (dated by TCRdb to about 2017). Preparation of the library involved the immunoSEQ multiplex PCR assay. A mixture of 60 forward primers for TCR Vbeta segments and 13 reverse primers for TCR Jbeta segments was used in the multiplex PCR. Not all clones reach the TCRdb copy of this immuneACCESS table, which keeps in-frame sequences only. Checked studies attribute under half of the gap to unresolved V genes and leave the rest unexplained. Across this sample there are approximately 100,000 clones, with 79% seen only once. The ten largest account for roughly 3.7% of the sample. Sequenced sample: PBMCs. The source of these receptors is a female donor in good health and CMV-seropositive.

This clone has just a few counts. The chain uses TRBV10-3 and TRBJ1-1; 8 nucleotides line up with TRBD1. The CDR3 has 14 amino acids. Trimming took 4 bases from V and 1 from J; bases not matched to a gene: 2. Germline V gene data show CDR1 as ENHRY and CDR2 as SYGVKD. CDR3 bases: TGTGCCATCAGTGTTGGGACAGGGAACACTGAAGCTTTCTTT. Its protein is CAISVGTGNTEAFF.

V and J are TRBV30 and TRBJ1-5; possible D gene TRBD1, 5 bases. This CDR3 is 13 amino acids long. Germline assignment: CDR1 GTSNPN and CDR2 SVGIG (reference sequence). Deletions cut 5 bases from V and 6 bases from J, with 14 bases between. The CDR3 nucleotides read TGTGCCTGGGACAGCCTACCGGGTCAGCCCCAGCATTTT. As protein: CAWDSLPGQPQHF.

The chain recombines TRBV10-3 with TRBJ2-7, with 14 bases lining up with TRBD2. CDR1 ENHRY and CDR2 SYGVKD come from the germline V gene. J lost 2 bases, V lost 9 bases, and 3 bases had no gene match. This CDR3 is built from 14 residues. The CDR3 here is CAIGLAGGPYEQYF. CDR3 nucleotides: TGTGCCATTGGACTAGCGGGAGGCCCCTACGAGCAGTACTTC.

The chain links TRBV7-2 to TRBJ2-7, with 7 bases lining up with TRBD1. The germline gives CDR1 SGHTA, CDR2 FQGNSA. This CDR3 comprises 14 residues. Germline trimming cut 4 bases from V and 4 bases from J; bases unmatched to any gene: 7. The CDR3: CASSSPGQTYEQYF. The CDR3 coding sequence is TGTGCCAGCAGCTCGCCGGGACAGACATACGAGCAGTACTTC.

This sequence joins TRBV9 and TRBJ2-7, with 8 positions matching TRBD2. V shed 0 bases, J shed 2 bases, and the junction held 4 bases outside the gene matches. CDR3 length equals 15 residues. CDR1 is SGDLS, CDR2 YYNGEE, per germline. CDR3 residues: CASSVGPGGPYEQYF. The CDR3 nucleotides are TGTGCCAGCAGCGTAGGACCGGGAGGGCCCTACGAGCAGTACTTC.

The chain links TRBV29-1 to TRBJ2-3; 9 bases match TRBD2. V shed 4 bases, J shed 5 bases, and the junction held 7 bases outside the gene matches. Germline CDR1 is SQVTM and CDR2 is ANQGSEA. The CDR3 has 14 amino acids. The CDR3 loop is CSVGGLAGQDTQYF. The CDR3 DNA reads TGCAGCGTTGGGGGGCTAGCGGGACAAGATACGCAGTATTTT.

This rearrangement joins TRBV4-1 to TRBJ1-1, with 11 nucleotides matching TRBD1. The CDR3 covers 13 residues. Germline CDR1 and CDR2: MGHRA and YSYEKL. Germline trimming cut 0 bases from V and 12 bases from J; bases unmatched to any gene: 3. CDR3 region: CASSQDRDRGTFF. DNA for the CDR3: TGCGCCAGCAGCCAAGATAGGGACAGGGGGACTTTCTTT.

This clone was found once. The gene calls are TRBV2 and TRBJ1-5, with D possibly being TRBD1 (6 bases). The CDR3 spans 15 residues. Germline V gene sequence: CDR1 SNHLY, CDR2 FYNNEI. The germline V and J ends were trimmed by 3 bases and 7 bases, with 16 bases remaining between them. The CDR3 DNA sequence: TGTGCCAGCAGTGACTTAGGGCAGGGGTTCCAGCCCCAGCATTTT. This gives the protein CASSDLGQGFQPQHF.

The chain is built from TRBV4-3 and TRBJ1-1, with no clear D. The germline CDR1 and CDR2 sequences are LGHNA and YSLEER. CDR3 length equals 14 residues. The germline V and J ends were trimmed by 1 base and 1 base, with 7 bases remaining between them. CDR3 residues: CASSQVIENTEAFF. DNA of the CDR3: TGCGCCAGCAGCCAAGTTATAGAGAACACTGAAGCTTTCTTT.

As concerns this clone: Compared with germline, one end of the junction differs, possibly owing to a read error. CDR3: CSSSLSQGLFEKLFF. CDR3 coding DNA: TGTTCCAGCAGCTTATCACAGGGTCTCTTTGAAAAACTGTTTTTT. The gene calls are TRBV7-9 and TRBJ1-4, with TRBD1 as a possible D gene (6 bases). CDR3 length: 15 amino acids. Germline lookup yields CDR1 SEHNR and CDR2 FQNEAQ (reference sequence).

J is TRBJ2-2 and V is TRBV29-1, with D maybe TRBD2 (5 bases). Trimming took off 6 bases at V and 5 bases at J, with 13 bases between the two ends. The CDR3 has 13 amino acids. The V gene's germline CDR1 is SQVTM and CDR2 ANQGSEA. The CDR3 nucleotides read TGCAGCGTGTCCCCGGGAAGGACCGGGGAGCTGTTTTTT. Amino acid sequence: CSVSPGRTGELFF.

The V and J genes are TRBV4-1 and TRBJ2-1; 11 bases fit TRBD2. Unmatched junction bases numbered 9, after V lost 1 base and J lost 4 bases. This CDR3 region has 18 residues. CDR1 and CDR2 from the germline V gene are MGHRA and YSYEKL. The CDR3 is CASSQAGTSGGPYNEQFF. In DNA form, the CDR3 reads TGCGCCAGCAGCCAAGCCGGCACTAGCGGGGGACCATACAATGAGCAGTTCTTC.

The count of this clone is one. CDR3 in amino acids: CASSQTLAGGADTQYF. CDR3 nucleotide sequence: TGCGCCAGCAGCCAGACACTAGCGGGGGGCGCAGATACGCAGTATTTT. The V call is TRBV4-3, the J call TRBJ2-3; 12 nucleotides agree with TRBD2. CDR1 and CDR2 from the germline V gene are LGHNA and YSLEER. With V trimmed by 3 bases and J by 4 bases, 5 bases remained unmatched. The CDR3 sequence is 16 residues long.

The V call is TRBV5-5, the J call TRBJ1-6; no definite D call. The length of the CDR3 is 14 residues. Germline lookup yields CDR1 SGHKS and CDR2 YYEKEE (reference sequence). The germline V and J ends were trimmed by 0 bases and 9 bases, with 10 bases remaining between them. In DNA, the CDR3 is TGTGCCAGCAGCTTGGCCCGTGGCGGTTCACCCCTCCACTTT. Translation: CASSLARGGSPLHF.

The CDR3 here is CASSRQATSSYNEQFF. The CDR3 DNA reads as TGTGCCAGCAGCCGACAGGCTACGAGCTCCTACAATGAGCAGTTCTTC. The chain links TRBV27 to TRBJ2-1, with D possibly matching TRBD1 (6 bases). V lost 6 bases and J 0 bases, leaving 15 bases between the germline ends. CDR3 length equals 16 residues. Germline lookup yields CDR1 MNHEY and CDR2 SMNVEV (reference sequence).

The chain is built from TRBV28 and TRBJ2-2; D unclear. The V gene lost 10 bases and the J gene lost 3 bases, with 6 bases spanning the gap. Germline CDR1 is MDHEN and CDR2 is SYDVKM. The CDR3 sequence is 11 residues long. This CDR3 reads CATGYTGELFF. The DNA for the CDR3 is TGTGCCACCGGGTACACCGGGGAGCTGTTTTTT.

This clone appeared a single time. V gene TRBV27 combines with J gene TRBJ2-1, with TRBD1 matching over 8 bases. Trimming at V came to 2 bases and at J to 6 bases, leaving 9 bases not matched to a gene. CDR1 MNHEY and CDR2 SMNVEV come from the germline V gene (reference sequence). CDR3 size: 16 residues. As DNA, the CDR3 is TGTGCCAGCAGTTTAGGGTCCGGGACAGGAGTCAATGAGCAGTTCTTC. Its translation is CASSLGSGTGVNEQFF.

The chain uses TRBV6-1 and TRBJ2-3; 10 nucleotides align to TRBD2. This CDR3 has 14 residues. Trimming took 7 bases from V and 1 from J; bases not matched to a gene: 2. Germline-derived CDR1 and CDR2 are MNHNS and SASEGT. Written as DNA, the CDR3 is TGTGCCAGCACCGGGACTAGCGGCACAGATACGCAGTATTTT. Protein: CASTGTSGTDTQYF.

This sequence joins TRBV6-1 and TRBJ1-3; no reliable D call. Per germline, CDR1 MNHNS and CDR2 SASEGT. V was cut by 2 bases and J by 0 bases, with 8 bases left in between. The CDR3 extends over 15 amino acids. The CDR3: CASSEFSGSGNTIYF. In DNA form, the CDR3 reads TGTGCCAGCAGTGAATTCTCAGGCTCTGGAAACACCATATATTTT.

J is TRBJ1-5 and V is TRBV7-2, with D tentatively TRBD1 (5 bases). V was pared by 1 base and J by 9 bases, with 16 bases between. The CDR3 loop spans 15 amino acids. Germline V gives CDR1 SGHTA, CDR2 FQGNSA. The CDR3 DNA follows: TGTGCCAGCAGCTTAGGGGCGGGGGGAGCTCGGCCCCAGCATTTT. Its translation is CASSLGAGGARPQHF.

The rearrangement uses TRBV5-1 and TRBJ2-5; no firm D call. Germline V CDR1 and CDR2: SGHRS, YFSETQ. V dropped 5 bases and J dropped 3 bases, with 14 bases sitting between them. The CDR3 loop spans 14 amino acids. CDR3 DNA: TGCGCCAGCAGAGTCGAAGTTTCTAAAGAGACCCAGTACTTC. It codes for CASRVEVSKETQYF.